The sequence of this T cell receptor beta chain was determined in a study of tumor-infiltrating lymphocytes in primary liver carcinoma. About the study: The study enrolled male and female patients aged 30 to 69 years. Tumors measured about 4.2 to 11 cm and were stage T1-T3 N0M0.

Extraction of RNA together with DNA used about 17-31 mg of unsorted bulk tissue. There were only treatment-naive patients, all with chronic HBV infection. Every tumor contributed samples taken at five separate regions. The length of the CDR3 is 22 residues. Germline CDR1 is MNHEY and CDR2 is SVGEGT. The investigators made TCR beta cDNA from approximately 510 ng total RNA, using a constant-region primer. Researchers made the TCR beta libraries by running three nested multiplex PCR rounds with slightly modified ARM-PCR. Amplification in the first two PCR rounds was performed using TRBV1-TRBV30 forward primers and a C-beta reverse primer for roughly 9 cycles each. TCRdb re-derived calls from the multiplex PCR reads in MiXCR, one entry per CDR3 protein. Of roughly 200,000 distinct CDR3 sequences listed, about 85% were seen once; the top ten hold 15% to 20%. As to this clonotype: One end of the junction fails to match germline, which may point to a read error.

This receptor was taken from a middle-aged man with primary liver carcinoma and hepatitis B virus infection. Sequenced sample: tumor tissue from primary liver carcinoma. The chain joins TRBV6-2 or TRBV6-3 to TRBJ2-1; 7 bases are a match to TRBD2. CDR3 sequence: CASSFLIVAWVLAAERVNEQFF. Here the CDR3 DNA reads TGTGCTAGCAGTTTCCTGATTGTGGCGTGGGTTCTAGCGGCAGAAAGGGTCAATGAGCAGTTCTTC.